This T cell receptor beta chain was sequenced for a study of T cell changes during pregnancy in multiple sclerosis. This clone has only a few counts. Sequencing used immunoSEQ multiplex PCR; TCRdb keeps in-frame clones, though not all of them. The sample contains roughly 39,000 clones, around 90% of which appear only once. V dropped 0 bases and J dropped 4; count of bases not matched to a gene: 2. Germline V CDR1 and CDR2: MRHNA, SNTAGT. This CDR3 contains 15 residues. This sequence originates from a female donor with multiple sclerosis, enrolled in a pregnancy study. The chain couples TRBV6-4 to TRBJ2-3, with 9 bases fitting TRBD2. The input for sequencing was CD8+ T cells from peripheral blood mononuclear cells, taken after pregnancy. The CDR3 nucleotides are TGTGCCAGCAGTGACTCTGGCGGGGGGGCAGATACGCAGTATTTT. As protein: CASSDSGGGADTQYF.